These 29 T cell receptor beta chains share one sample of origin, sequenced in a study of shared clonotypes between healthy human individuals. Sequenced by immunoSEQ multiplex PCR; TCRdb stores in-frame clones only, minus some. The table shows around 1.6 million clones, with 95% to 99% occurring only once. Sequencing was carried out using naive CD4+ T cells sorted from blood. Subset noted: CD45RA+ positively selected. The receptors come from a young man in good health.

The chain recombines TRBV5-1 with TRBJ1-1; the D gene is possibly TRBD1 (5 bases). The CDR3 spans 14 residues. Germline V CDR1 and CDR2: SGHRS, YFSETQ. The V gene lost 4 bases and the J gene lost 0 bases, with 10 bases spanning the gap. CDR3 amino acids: CASSPGRVNTEAFF. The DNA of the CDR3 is TGCGCCAGCAGCCCCGGCAGGGTGAACACTGAAGCTTTCTTT.

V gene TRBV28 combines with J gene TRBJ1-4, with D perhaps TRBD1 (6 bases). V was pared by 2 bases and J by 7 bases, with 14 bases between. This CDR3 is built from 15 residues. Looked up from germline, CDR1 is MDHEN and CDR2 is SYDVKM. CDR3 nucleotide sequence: TGTGCCAGCAGTTTAAGCAGGGGCAACAGTGAAAAACTGTTTTTT. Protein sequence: CASSLSRGNSEKLFF. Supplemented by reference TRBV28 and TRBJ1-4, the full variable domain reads DVKVTQSSRYLVKRTGEKVFLECVQDMDHENMFWYRQDPGLGLRLIYFSYDVKMKEKGDIPEGYSVSREKKERFSLILESASTNQTSMYLCASSLSRGNSEKLFFGSGTQLSVL.

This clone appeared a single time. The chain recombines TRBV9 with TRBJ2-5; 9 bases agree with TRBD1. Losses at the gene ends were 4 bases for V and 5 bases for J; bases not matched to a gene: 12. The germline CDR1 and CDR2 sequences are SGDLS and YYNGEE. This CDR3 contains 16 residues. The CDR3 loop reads CASSPGTGTFDETQYF. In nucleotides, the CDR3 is TGTGCCAGCAGCCCTGGGACAGGGACTTTTGATGAGACCCAGTACTTC.

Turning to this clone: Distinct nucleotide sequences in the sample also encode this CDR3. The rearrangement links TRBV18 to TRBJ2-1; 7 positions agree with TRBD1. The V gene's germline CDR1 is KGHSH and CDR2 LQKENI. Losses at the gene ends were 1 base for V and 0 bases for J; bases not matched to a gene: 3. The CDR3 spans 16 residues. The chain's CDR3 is CASSPLDRVSYNEQFF. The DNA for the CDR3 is TGTGCCAGCTCACCACTAGACAGGGTCTCCTACAATGAGCAGTTCTTC.

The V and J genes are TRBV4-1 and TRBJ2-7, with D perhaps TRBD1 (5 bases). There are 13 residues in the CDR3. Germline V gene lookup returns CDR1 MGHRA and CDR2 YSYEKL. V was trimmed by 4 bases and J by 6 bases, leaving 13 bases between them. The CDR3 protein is CASSRYQGLEQYF. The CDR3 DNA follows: TGCGCCAGCAGCCGATATCAGGGTCTCGAGCAGTACTTC.

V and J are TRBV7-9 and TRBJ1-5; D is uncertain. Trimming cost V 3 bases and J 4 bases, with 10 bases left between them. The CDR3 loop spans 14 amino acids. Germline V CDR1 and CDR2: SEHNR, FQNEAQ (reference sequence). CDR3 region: CASSLSPSNQPQHF. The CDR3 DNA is TGTGCCAGCAGCTTGTCTCCTAGTAATCAGCCCCAGCATTTT.

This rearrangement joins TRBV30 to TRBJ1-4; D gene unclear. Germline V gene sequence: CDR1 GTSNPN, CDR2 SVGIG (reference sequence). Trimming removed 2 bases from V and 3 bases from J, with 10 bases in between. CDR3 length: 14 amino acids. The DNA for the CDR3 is TGTGCCTGGAGTCGCGGAGGGCCTAATGAAAAACTGTTTTTT. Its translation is CAWSRGGPNEKLFF. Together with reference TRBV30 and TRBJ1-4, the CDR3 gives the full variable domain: SQTIHQWPATLVQPVGSPLSLECTVEGTSNPNLYWYRQAAGRGLQLLFYSVGIGQISSEVPQNLSASRPQDRQFILSSKKLLLSDSGFYLCAWSRGGPNEKLFFGSGTQLSVL.

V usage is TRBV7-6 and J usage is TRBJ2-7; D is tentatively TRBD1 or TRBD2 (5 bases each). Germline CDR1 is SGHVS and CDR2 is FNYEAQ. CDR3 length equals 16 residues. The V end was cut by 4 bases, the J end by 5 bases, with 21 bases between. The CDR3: CASSSVRGRVVNEQYF. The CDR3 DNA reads TGTGCCAGCAGCTCTGTACGGGGCAGGGTCGTCAACGAGCAGTACTTC.

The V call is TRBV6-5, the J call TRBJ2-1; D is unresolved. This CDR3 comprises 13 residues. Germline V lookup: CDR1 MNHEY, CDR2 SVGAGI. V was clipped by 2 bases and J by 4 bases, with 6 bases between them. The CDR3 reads CASSYTKYNEQFF. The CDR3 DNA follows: TGTGCCAGCAGTTACACCAAATACAATGAGCAGTTCTTC.

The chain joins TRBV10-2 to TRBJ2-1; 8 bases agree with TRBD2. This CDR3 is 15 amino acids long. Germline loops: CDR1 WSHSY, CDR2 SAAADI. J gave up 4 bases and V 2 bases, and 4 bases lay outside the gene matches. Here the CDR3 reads CASSETSGGYNEQFF. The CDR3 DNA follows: TGCGCCAGCAGTGAGACTAGCGGAGGTTACAATGAGCAGTTCTTC.

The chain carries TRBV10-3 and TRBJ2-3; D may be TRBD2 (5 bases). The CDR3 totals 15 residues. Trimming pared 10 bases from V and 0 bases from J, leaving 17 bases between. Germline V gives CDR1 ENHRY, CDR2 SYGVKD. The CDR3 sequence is CASKTKTPSTDTQYF. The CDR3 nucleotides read TGTGCCAGCAAGACTAAGACCCCTAGCACAGATACGCAGTATTTT.

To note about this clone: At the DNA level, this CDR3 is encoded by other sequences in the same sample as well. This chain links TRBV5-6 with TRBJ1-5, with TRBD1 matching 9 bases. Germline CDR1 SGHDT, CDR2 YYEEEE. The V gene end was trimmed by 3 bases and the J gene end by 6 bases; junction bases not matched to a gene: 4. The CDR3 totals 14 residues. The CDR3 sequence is CASSSTGGRQPQHF. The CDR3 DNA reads TGTGCCAGCAGCTCAACAGGGGGCCGTCAGCCCCAGCATTTT.

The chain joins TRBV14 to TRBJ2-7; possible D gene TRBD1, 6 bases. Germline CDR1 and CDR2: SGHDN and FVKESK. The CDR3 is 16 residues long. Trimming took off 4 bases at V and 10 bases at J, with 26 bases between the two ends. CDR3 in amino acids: CASSRKYGTTTSPQYF. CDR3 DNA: TGTGCCAGCAGCCGAAAATACGGGACAACCACTAGTCCCCAGTACTTC.

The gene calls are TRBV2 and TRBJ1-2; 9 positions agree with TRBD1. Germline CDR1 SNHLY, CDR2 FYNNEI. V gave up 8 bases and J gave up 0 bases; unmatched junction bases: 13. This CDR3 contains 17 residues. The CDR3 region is CASGHNFDRGSNYGYTF. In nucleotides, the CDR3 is TGTGCCAGCGGTCATAATTTTGACAGGGGGTCTAACTATGGCTACACCTTC.

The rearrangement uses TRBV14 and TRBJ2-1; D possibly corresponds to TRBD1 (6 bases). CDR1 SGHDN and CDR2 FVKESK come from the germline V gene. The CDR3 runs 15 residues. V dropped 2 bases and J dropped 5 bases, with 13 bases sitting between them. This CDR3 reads CASSQTWDINNEQFF. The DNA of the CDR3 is TGTGCCAGCAGCCAAACTTGGGACATCAACAATGAGCAGTTCTTC.

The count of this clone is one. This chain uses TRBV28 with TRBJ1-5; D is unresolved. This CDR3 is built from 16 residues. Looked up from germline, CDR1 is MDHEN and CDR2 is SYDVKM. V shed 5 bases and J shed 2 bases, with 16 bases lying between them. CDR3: CASSGPPGSGNQPQHF. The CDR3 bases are TGTGCCAGCAGTGGCCCCCCGGGGTCGGGCAATCAGCCCCAGCATTTT.

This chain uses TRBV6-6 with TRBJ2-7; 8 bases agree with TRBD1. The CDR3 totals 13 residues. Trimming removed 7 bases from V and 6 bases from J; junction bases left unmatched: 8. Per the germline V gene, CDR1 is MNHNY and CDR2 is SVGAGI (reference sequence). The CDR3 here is CASKGQGWFEQYF. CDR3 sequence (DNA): TGTGCCAGCAAAGGACAGGGATGGTTCGAGCAGTACTTC.

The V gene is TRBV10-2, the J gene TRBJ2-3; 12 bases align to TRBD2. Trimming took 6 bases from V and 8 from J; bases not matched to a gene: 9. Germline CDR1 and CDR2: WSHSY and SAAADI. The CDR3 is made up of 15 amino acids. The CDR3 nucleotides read TGCGCCAGCAGCCCGACTAGCGGGAGTTTAGGTACGCAGTATTTT. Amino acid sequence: CASSPTSGSLGTQYF.

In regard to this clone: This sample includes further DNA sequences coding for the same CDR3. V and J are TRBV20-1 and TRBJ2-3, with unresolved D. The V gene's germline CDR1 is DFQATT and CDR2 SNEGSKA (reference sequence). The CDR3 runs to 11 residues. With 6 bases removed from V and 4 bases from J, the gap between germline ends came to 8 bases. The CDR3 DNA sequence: TGCAGTGCCACTCTAGCAGATACGCAGTATTTT. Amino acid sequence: CSATLADTQYF.

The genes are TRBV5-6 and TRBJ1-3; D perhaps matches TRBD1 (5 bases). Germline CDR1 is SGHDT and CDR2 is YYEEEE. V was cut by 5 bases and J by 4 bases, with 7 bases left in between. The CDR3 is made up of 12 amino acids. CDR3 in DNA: TGTGCCAGCAGGTCAGGGGGAAACACCATATATTTT. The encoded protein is CASRSGGNTIYF.

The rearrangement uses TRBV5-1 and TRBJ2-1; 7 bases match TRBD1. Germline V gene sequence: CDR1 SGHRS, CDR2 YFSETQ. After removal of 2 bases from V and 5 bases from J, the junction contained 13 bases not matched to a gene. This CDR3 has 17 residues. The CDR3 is CASSFVSAGGGNNEQFF. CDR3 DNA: TGCGCCAGCAGCTTTGTGTCGGCAGGGGGTGGGAACAATGAGCAGTTCTTC. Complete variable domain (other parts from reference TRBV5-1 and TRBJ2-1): KAGVTQTPRYLIKTRGQQVTLSCSPISGHRSVSWYQQTPGQGLQFLFEYFSETQRNKGNFPGRFSGRQFSNSRSEMNVSTLELGDSALYLCASSFVSAGGGNNEQFFGPGTRLTVL.

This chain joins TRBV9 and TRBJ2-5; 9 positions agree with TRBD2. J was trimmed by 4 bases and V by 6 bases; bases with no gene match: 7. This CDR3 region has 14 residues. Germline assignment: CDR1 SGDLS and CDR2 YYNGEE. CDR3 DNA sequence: TGTGCCAGCACGCGCGGGGGGGTGTCAGAGACCCAGTACTTC. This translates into CASTRGGVSETQYF. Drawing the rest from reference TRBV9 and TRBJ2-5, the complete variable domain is DSGVTQTPKHLITATGQRVTLRCSPRSGDLSVYWYQQSLDQGLQFLIQYYNGEERAKGNILERFSAQQFPDLHSELNLSSLELGDSALYFCASTRGGVSETQYFGPGTRLLVL.

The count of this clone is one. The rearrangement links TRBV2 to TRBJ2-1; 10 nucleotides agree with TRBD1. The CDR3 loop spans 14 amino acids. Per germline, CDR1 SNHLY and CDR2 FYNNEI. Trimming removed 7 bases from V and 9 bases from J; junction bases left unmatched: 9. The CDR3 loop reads CASIAVTGGIEQFF. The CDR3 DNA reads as TGTGCCAGCATTGCTGTGACAGGGGGCATTGAGCAGTTCTTC.

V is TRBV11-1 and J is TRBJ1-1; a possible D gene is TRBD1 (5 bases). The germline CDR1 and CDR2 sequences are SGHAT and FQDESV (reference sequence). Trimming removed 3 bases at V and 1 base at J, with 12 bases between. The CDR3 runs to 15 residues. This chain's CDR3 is CASSFQKGTNTEAFF. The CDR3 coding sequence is TGTGCCAGCAGCTTCCAGAAGGGGACGAACACTGAAGCTTTCTTT. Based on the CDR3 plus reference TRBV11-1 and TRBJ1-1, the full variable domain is EAEVAQSPRYKITEKSQAVAFWCDPISGHATLYWYRQILGQGPELLVQFQDESVVDDSQLPKDRFSAERLKGVDSTLKIQPAELGDSAMYLCASSFQKGTNTEAFFGQGTRLTVV.

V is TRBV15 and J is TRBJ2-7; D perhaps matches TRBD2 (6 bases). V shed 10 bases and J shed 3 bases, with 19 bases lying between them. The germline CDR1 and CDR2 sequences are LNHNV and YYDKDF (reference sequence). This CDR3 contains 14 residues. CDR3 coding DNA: TGTGCCATCAGAGAACTTGGGGGGAACTACGAGCAGTACTTC. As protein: CAIRELGGNYEQYF.

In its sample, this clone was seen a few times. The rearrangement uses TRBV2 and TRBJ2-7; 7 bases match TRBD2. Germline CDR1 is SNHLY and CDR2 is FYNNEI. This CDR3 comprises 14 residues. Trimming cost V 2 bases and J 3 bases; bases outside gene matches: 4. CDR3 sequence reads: CASSESGAVYEQYF. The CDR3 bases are TGTGCCAGCAGTGAAAGCGGGGCCGTCTACGAGCAGTACTTC.

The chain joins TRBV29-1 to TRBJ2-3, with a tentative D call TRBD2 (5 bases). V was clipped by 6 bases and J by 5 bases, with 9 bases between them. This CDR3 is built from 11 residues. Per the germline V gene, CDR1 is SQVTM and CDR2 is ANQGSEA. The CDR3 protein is CSVPGRDTQYF. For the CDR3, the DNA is TGCAGCGTCCCGGGGAGAGATACGCAGTATTTT.

As DNA, the CDR3 is TGTGCCAGCAGTCTAACGGAAGCTAGCGGGACAATGGGTGAGCAGTTCTTC. Translating it yields CASSLTEASGTMGEQFF. V and J are TRBV27 and TRBJ2-1; 9 nucleotides agree with TRBD2. Trimming removed 5 bases from V and 9 bases from J; junction bases left unmatched: 17. The CDR3 sequence is 17 residues long. In germline, CDR1 is MNHEY, CDR2 SMNVEV (reference sequence).

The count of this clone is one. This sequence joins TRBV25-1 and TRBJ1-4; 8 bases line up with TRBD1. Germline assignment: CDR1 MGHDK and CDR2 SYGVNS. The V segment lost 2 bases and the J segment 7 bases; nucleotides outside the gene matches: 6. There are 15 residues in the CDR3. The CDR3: CASSEPDREGEKLFF. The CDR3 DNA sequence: TGTGCCAGCAGTGAACCGGACAGGGAAGGTGAAAAACTGTTTTTT.